This TCR beta chain emerged from a study of T cells in Graves' hyperthyroidism and ophthalmopathy. Whole-study context: At initial diagnosis, before any treatment had begun, peripheral blood was obtained.

V lost 2 bases and J 6 bases, leaving 11 bases between the germline ends. The CDR3 is 14 residues long. Germline assignment: CDR1 KGHSH and CDR2 LQKENI. The study's findings and limits: The model foresaw ophthalmopathy a median roughly 6 months prior to onset.

This clonotype has more than one count but fewer than ten. The target antigen is unknown. Amplification of TCR beta CDR3 regions used RNA as the template. With the HTBI primer set, the TCR CDR3 went through a first round of RT-PCR. TCRdb re-called the multiplex PCR reads through MiXCR, storing one row per CDR3 protein. The sample holds roughly 740,000 distinct CDR3 sequences, about a sixth seen once. Among the patients, aged 18 to 65, hyperthyroidism was newly diagnosed and had lasted under 2 months. The V and J genes are TRBV18 and TRBJ2-1; a possible D gene is TRBD1 (5 bases). The source of this sequence is a man aged 18 to 35 with Graves' hyperthyroidism. What was sequenced was blood. CDR3 coding DNA: TGTGCCAGCTCACCAGGGGCGGTGGGCAATGAGCAGTTCTTC. Protein product: CASSPGAVGNEQFF.